This is a list of T cell receptor beta chains from one sample in a study of cytomegalovirus exposure and HLA in healthy donors. Profiling relied on immunoSEQ multiplex PCR, and the TCRdb table lists in-frame clones only, not all of them. The sample shows fewer than 110,000 clones, around 74% of them seen only once. The sample was PBMCs. Source of these receptors: a woman in her thirties or forties in good health and CMV-seropositive. CDR3s include the opening cysteine and the closing phenylalanine or tryptophan. D genes are given only for firm matches. The size of a clone is reported for some rows only, either as once, few or many, or as a class for expanded clones.

j_call d_call clone_size v_call cdr3_aa cdr3_nt
TRBJ2-5 - - TRBV4-3 CASSQNRVAALETQYF TGCGCCAGCAGCCAAAATCGGGTAGCCGCGTTGGAGACCCAGTACTTC
TRBJ1-3 TRBD1 - TRBV7-6 CASSLGQGLNSGNTIYF TGTGCCAGCAGCTTAGGACAGGGCCTAAACTCTGGAAACACCATATATTTT
TRBJ2-1 TRBD2 - TRBV9 CASSAALAGSSYNEQFF TGTGCCAGCAGCGCAGCACTAGCGGGGAGCTCCTACAATGAGCAGTTCTTC
TRBJ1-1 - - TRBV30 CAWSVGAGVDTEAFF TGTGCCTGGAGTGTAGGTGCGGGGGTGGACACTGAAGCTTTCTTT
TRBJ1-3 - - TRBV13 CASSTAGGPIYF TGTGCCAGCAGCACCGCGGGCGGACCTATATATTTT
TRBJ2-1 - - TRBV19 CASSPRGVYNEQFF TGTGCCAGTAGTCCCAGGGGCGTCTACAATGAGCAGTTCTTC
TRBJ2-1 - - TRBV7-3 CASSLTGSNEQFF TGTGCCAGCAGCTTAACAGGGAGTAATGAGCAGTTCTTC
TRBJ1-6 TRBD1 few TRBV30 CAWTPITGGFNSPLHF TGTGCCTGGACACCAATAACAGGGGGTTTTAATTCACCCCTCCACTTT
TRBJ2-4 - - TRBV13 CASRSREVGIQYF TGTGCCAGCAGATCCCGAGAGGTGGGCATTCAGTACTTC
TRBJ1-5 - - TRBV18 CASSPPTRGGPQHF TGTGCCAGCTCACCCCCTACAAGGGGGGGGCCCCAGCATTTT
TRBJ2-5 - - TRBV5-1 CASSYPQEETQYF TGCGCCAGCAGCTACCCCCAGGAAGAGACCCAGTACTTC
TRBJ1-6 TRBD1 - TRBV7-8 CASSLALTGGADSPLHF TGTGCCAGCAGCTTAGCGCTAACAGGGGGCGCGGATTCACCCCTCCACTTT
TRBJ2-5 - - TRBV30 CAWTRGGIQETQYF TGTGCCTGGACGAGGGGGGGTATACAAGAGACCCAGTACTTC
TRBJ1-5 - once TRBV2 CASSEEGYQPQHF TGTGCCAGCAGTGAGGAGGGGTATCAGCCCCAGCATTTT
TRBJ1-3 - - TRBV4-1 CASSQQPLGAGSGYTIYF TGCGCCAGCAGCCAACAACCCCTGGGGGCAGGGAGTGGATACACCATATATTTT
TRBJ1-1 TRBD1 - TRBV30 CAWSGQGDEAFF TGTGCCTGGAGTGGACAGGGGGATGAAGCTTTCTTT
TRBJ2-3 TRBD2 - TRBV30 CAWRLRGADTQYF TGTGCCTGGAGATTGCGGGGGGCCGATACGCAGTATTTT
TRBJ2-4 - - TRBV5-1 CASSSSERNIQYF TGCGCCAGCAGCTCCTCAGAGCGGAACATTCAGTACTTC
TRBJ1-5 - once TRBV29-1 CSVSTESNQPQHF TGCAGCGTATCCACAGAGAGCAATCAGCCCCAGCATTTT
TRBJ2-5 TRBD1 - TRBV5-6 CASSLKGAWETQYF TGTGCCAGCAGCTTGAAGGGGGCATGGGAGACCCAGTACTTC
TRBJ2-7 - - TRBV5-4 CASSQVEHSEQYF TGTGCCAGCAGCCAGGTAGAGCATTCCGAGCAGTACTTC
TRBJ1-1 TRBD1 - TRBV7-3 CASSQGGTANEAFF TGTGCCAGCAGCCAAGGGGGGACAGCGAATGAAGCTTTCTTT
TRBJ1-1 TRBD1 few TRBV5-1 CASSFGTAENTEAFF TGCGCCAGCAGCTTCGGGACAGCCGAGAACACTGAAGCTTTCTTT
TRBJ1-2 - few TRBV5-1 CASSLAGVGGYTF TGCGCCAGCAGCTTAGCAGGGGTTGGTGGCTACACCTTC
TRBJ2-1 - - TRBV6-6 CASSKLGGRNEQFF TGTGCCAGCAGCAAGCTGGGGGGTAGGAATGAGCAGTTCTTC
TRBJ2-1 - - TRBV5-1 CASSVGLDNEQFF TGCGCCAGCAGCGTGGGGTTAGACAATGAGCAGTTCTTC
TRBJ1-3 - - TRBV30 CAWSVLPGNTIYF TGTGCCTGGAGTGTTCTCCCTGGAAACACCATATATTTT
TRBJ2-3 TRBD1 - TRBV19 CASSPRTGEQYF TGTGCCAGTAGTCCCCGGACAGGGGAGCAGTATTTT
TRBJ1-1 - - TRBV6-5 CASSPRQRNTEAFF TGTGCCAGCAGTCCCCGACAGAGGAACACTGAAGCTTTCTTT
TRBJ2-7 TRBD1 - TRBV30 CAWRETGATYEQYF TGTGCCTGGAGGGAGACAGGGGCGACCTACGAGCAGTACTTC
TRBJ2-7 - - TRBV6-1 CASSSNMGVRQYF TGTGCCAGCAGTTCGAATATGGGAGTGCGGCAGTACTTC
TRBJ1-6 TRBD1 - TRBV7-8 CASSLAGQNSPLHF TGTGCCAGCAGCTTAGCGGGACAGAATTCACCCCTCCACTTT
TRBJ1-6 - few TRBV6-5 CASKGDSYNSPLHF TGTGCCAGCAAAGGGGACTCCTATAATTCACCCCTCCACTTT
TRBJ2-3 - - TRBV6-6 CASSGSERADTQYF TGTGCCAGCAGTGGGTCCGAGCGGGCAGATACGCAGTATTTT
TRBJ1-6 - - TRBV7-3 CASSFNSPGSGSPLHF TGTGCCAGCAGCTTTAACTCGCCAGGTTCAGGTTCACCCCTCCACTTT
TRBJ2-1 - - TRBV6-6 CASSYLGQAEQFF TGTGCCAGCAGTTACCTCGGCCAGGCGGAGCAGTTCTTC
TRBJ1-1 - few TRBV5-6 CASRTVRGTEAFF TGTGCCAGCAGGACTGTCAGGGGCACTGAAGCTTTCTTT
TRBJ2-3 - - TRBV7-9 CASSRLGGTTDTQYF TGTGCCAGCAGCCGTCTGGGGGGAACCACAGATACGCAGTATTTT
TRBJ1-2 TRBD1 - TRBV27 CASSSTGGDGYTF TGTGCCAGCAGTTCGACAGGGGGAGATGGCTACACCTTC
TRBJ1-6 - - TRBV18 CASSPLTRVSGSYNSPLHF TGTGCCAGCTCACCATTAACCAGGGTCTCGGGCTCCTATAATTCACCCCTCCACTTT
TRBJ1-4 TRBD1 - TRBV25-1 CASSEGDRAFNEKLFF TGTGCCAGCAGTGAAGGGGACAGAGCCTTTAATGAAAAGCTGTTTTTT
TRBJ1-2 TRBD1 - TRBV4-2 CASSQDRGDYGYTF TGTGCCAGCAGCCAAGACAGGGGGGACTATGGCTACACCTTC
TRBJ2-3 TRBD2 - TRBV4-1 CASSQPPGLAADTQYF TGCGCCAGCAGCCAACCGCCGGGACTAGCGGCAGATACGCAGTATTTT
TRBJ2-7 TRBD1 - TRBV6-5 CASSPTGFDEQYF TGTGCCAGCAGTCCGACAGGGTTTGACGAGCAGTACTTC
TRBJ1-5 TRBD1 - TRBV7-2 CASSLGQGNSMGQPQHF TGTGCCAGCAGCTTAGGACAGGGGAATAGTATGGGTCAGCCCCAGCATTTT
TRBJ1-4 - - TRBV18 CASSPLAANEKLFF TGTGCCAGCTCACCATTGGCAGCTAATGAAAAACTGTTTTTT
TRBJ1-2 TRBD1 once TRBV10-3 CAISGTGDGYTF TGTGCCATCAGTGGGACAGGGGATGGCTACACCTTC
TRBJ2-3 TRBD2 - TRBV2 CASSDVGLAGGPWEDTQYF TGTGCCAGCAGTGACGTCGGACTAGCGGGGGGCCCGTGGGAAGATACGCAGTATTTT
TRBJ2-7 - - TRBV15 CATSRDTVGRGPGEQYF TGTGCCACCAGCAGAGATACGGTTGGCAGGGGTCCTGGGGAGCAGTACTTC